These 24 T cell receptor beta chains were sequenced from one sample in a study of cytomegalovirus exposure and HLA in healthy donors. This PCR relied on a set of 60 Vbeta primers and 13 Jbeta primers. Sequencing used immunoSEQ multiplex PCR; TCRdb keeps in-frame clones, though not all of them. This sample has tens of thousands of clones, with around 72% found just once. The material sequenced was PBMCs. The receptor source for this set is a man in his forties or fifties in good health and CMV-seropositive.

A few counts support this clone. This chain joins TRBV4-3 and TRBJ2-1; D call uncertain. Germline-derived CDR1 and CDR2 are LGHNA and YSLEER. The CDR3 loop spans 17 amino acids. V lost 3 bases and J 6 bases, leaving 21 bases between the germline ends. Here the CDR3 reads CASSHGPLGQTPNEQFF. For the CDR3, the DNA is TGCGCCAGCAGCCATGGTCCCCTGGGCCAAACCCCCAATGAGCAGTTCTTC.

This clone has just a few counts. The J gene is TRBJ2-1, the V gene TRBV4-3; D unresolved. Germline CDR1 and CDR2: LGHNA and YSLEER. This CDR3 has 17 amino acids. V was shortened by 1 base and J by 3 bases, with 16 bases between the two germline ends. In DNA form, the CDR3 reads TGCGCCAGCAGCCAAGCTCTGATAGTCATCATCTACAATGAGCAGTTCTTC. As protein: CASSQALIVIIYNEQFF.

This chain connects TRBV18 to TRBJ2-3; TRBD2 is a possible D gene (8 bases). Trimming removed 2 bases at V and 3 bases at J, with 24 bases between. The length of the CDR3 is 19 residues. Germline V CDR1 and CDR2: KGHSH, LQKENI. CDR3 in amino acids: CASSPSAGGLSGGTDTQYF. CDR3 DNA sequence: TGTGCCAGCTCACCATCTGCAGGGGGGCTCAGCGGGGGAACAGATACGCAGTATTTT.

This chain joins TRBV27 and TRBJ2-7; 8 bases align to TRBD2. This CDR3 has 13 amino acids. Germline CDR1 is MNHEY and CDR2 is SMNVEV (reference sequence). V lost 8 bases, J lost 3 bases, and 6 bases stayed unmatched. The CDR3 nucleotides read TGTGCCAGCGGGACCGGGACTAGCTACGAGCAGTACTTC. Translation gives CASGTGTSYEQYF.

This chain connects TRBV7-2 to TRBJ2-5, with 8 bases lining up with TRBD2. The CDR3 has 15 amino acids. The V gene's germline CDR1 is SGHTA and CDR2 FQGNSA. Trimming took 2 bases from V and 4 from J; bases not matched to a gene: 6. Written as DNA, the CDR3 is TGTGCCAGCAGCTTACGTGGCGGGAGGAGAGAGACCCAGTACTTC. Amino acids: CASSLRGGRRETQYF.

J is TRBJ1-5 and V is TRBV19; 7 bases fit TRBD1. J lost 4 bases, V lost 4 bases, and 7 bases had no gene match. The CDR3 loop spans 15 amino acids. The V gene's germline CDR1 is LNHDA and CDR2 SQIVND (reference sequence). CDR3 region: CASSKTGTDNQPQHF. In nucleotides, the CDR3 is TGTGCCAGTAGTAAAACCGGGACAGATAATCAGCCCCAGCATTTT.

The rearrangement links TRBV6-9 to TRBJ2-5, with 7 bases lining up with TRBD2. V lost 7 bases, J lost 5 bases, and 10 bases stayed unmatched. This CDR3 contains 14 residues. In germline, CDR1 is MNHGY, CDR2 SVAAGI. CDR3 protein: CASKKGREWETQYF. The CDR3 bases are TGTGCCAGCAAGAAGGGGAGGGAGTGGGAGACCCAGTACTTC.

The chain employs TRBV2 and TRBJ2-3; 7 bases match TRBD1. The CDR3 length is 13 residues. V shed 7 bases, J shed 4 bases, and the junction held 5 bases outside the gene matches. Germline V gene data show CDR1 as SNHLY and CDR2 as FYNNEI. As DNA, the CDR3 is TGTGCCAGCACTGAGGGACAGCCAGATACGCAGTATTTT. Translated: CASTEGQPDTQYF.

The chain joins TRBV6-5 to TRBJ2-7; D may be TRBD2 (5 bases). Trimming took 11 bases from V and 3 from J, leaving 11 bases between them. The CDR3 contains 11 residues. The germline V gene has CDR1 MNHEY and CDR2 SVGAGI. The CDR3 bases are TGTGCCTCTCAGCGGAACTACGAGCAGTACTTC. Protein sequence: CASQRNYEQYF.

This chain connects TRBV9 to TRBJ2-1; no definite D call. The CDR3 length is 12 residues. Trimming removed 4 bases from V and 3 bases from J, with 5 bases in between. Germline lookup yields CDR1 SGDLS and CDR2 YYNGEE. In DNA form, the CDR3 reads TGTGCCAGCAGCCCCAGCTACAATGAGCAGTTCTTC. Its protein is CASSPSYNEQFF.

This clone was observed a few times. The junction departs from germline at one end; a sequencing error may be responsible. The gene calls are TRBV5-1 and TRBJ1-6; D gene ambiguous. The CDR3 extends over 12 amino acids. Germline V CDR1 and CDR2: SGHRS, YFSETQ. The chain's CDR3 is CASSALNSPLNF. The DNA for the CDR3 is TGCGCCAGCAGCGCACTCAATTCCCCCCTCAACTTT.

This chain uses TRBV13 with TRBJ1-1, with D perhaps TRBD1 (5 bases). The CDR3 is 15 amino acids. The V gene lost 1 base and the J gene lost 1 base, with 10 bases spanning the gap. Germline loops: CDR1 PRHDT, CDR2 FYEKMQ (reference sequence). In nucleotides, the CDR3 is TGTGCCAGCAGCTTAGTTCCAGGGAAGAACACTGAAGCTTTCTTT. As protein: CASSLVPGKNTEAFF.

This clone has only a few counts. V usage is TRBV5-1 and J usage is TRBJ2-6; the match to TRBD2 covers 7 bases. The length of the CDR3 is 15 residues. V lost 4 bases to trimming and J lost 4 bases; unmatched junction nucleotides: 5. Per germline, CDR1 SGHRS and CDR2 YFSETQ. CDR3 sequence reads: CASSKGGSGANVLTF. The CDR3, as DNA: TGCGCCAGCAGCAAGGGAGGGTCCGGGGCCAACGTCCTGACTTTC.

This chain links TRBV13 with TRBJ2-7; 9 nucleotides agree with TRBD1. The V gene's germline CDR1 is PRHDT and CDR2 FYEKMQ (reference sequence). The trim removed 6 bases at V and 4 bases at J, leaving 7 bases unmatched. The CDR3 is made up of 14 amino acids. CDR3 DNA sequence: TGTGCCAGCAGTCGCCGGGACAGGGTTTACGAGCAGTACTTC. Translation: CASSRRDRVYEQYF.

The chain couples TRBV21-1 to TRBJ1-6; TRBD1, the D gene given by the table, was not confirmed from the DNA. TRBV21-1 corresponds to a pseudogene. The CDR3 spans 15 residues. CDR3 in DNA: TGTGCCAGCGGTGAACAGGGCCCCTATAATTCACCCCTCCACTTT. It is translated as CASGEQGPYNSPLHF.

This clone appeared once. The junction departs from germline at one end; a sequencing error may be responsible. The chain carries TRBV27 and TRBJ1-4; TRBD1 is a possible D gene (6 bases). CDR1 is MNHEY and CDR2 is SMNVEV in the germline V gene (reference sequence). This CDR3 contains 17 residues. The CDR3 region has the DNA TGTGTCAGCAGTTTATCTGGGGGCCCGCGGGCTAATGAAAAACTGTTTTTT. Translation: CVSSLSGGPRANEKLFF.

The table lists this clone with a few counts. The V and J genes are TRBV15 and TRBJ2-7; 8 positions agree with TRBD1. Per germline, CDR1 LNHNV and CDR2 YYDKDF (reference sequence). The CDR3 has 14 amino acids. The ends lost 3 bases at V and 0 bases at J; junction bases unmatched: 1. In nucleotides, the CDR3 is TGTGCCACCAGCAGGGACAGGGCCTCCTACGAGCAGTACTTC. It yields the protein CATSRDRASYEQYF.

The chain is built from TRBV28 and TRBJ2-1; the D gene is possibly TRBD2 (6 bases). Deletions cut 4 bases from V and 8 bases from J, with 21 bases between. Germline V gene data show CDR1 as MDHEN and CDR2 as SYDVKM. This CDR3 comprises 16 residues. The CDR3 here is CASSSPPAGRRDEQFF. CDR3 DNA: TGTGCCAGCAGTTCACCCCCGGCAGGGAGGAGGGATGAGCAGTTCTTC. Combining the CDR3 with reference TRBV28 and TRBJ2-1 gives the whole variable domain DVKVTQSSRYLVKRTGEKVFLECVQDMDHENMFWYRQDPGLGLRLIYFSYDVKMKEKGDIPEGYSVSREKKERFSLILESASTNQTSMYLCASSSPPAGRRDEQFFGPGTRLTVL.

The rearrangement joins TRBV19 to TRBJ2-3; perhaps TRBD2 as D (7 bases). The germline V and J ends were trimmed by 11 bases and 7 bases, with 22 bases remaining between them. This CDR3 comprises 14 residues. Per germline, CDR1 LNHDA and CDR2 SQIVND (reference sequence). This CDR3 is CASDGGGGSYTQYF. The CDR3 region has the DNA TGTGCCTCTGACGGTGGCGGGGGCTCTTATACGCAGTATTTT.

CDR3 DNA: TGTGCCAGCAGCCAACCAAAGCGGTCCAGCTCCTACAATGAGCAGTTCTTC. Its translation is CASSQPKRSSSYNEQFF. This chain uses TRBV16 with TRBJ2-1; D perhaps matches TRBD2 (5 bases). The CDR3 covers 17 residues. V was shortened by 2 bases and J by 0 bases, with 14 bases between the two germline ends. Germline CDR1 KGHSY, CDR2 FQNENV.

The gene calls are TRBV5-1 and TRBJ1-4, with a possible D match to TRBD1 (5 bases). Germline CDR1 reads SGHRS; CDR2 reads YFSETQ. This CDR3 spans 14 amino acids. V gave up 0 bases and J gave up 8 bases, with 11 bases separating them. CDR3 sequence: CASSLAGQGEKLFF. In nucleotides, the CDR3 is TGCGCCAGCAGCTTGGCAGGGCAGGGAGAAAAACTGTTTTTT.

V and J are TRBV9 and TRBJ2-2; 8 bases map to TRBD1. The V gene end was trimmed by 2 bases and the J gene end by 5 bases; junction bases not matched to a gene: 5. The CDR3 loop spans 15 amino acids. From germline, CDR1 is SGDLS and CDR2 YYNGEE. This CDR3 reads CASSVRGLGTGELFF. The CDR3, as DNA: TGTGCCAGCAGCGTCAGGGGGCTGGGGACCGGGGAGCTGTTTTTT.

The chain has TRBV6-1 and TRBJ2-7, with 7 bases aligning to TRBD1. The CDR3 length is 14 residues. The V gene end was trimmed by 6 bases and the J gene end by 1 base; junction bases not matched to a gene: 6. Germline assignment: CDR1 MNHNS and CDR2 SASEGT. CDR3 in DNA: TGTGCCAGCAGCGGTCGGGGACAGTCCTACGAGCAGTACTTC. Residues: CASSGRGQSYEQYF.

The V gene is TRBV30, the J gene TRBJ1-5, with D hard to call. Germline V CDR1 and CDR2: GTSNPN, SVGIG (reference sequence). Trimming cost V 2 bases and J 2 bases, with 7 bases left between them. The CDR3 contains 13 residues. CDR3 amino acids: CAWSKGGNQPQHF. The CDR3 DNA reads as TGTGCCTGGAGTAAGGGAGGCAATCAGCCCCAGCATTTT.